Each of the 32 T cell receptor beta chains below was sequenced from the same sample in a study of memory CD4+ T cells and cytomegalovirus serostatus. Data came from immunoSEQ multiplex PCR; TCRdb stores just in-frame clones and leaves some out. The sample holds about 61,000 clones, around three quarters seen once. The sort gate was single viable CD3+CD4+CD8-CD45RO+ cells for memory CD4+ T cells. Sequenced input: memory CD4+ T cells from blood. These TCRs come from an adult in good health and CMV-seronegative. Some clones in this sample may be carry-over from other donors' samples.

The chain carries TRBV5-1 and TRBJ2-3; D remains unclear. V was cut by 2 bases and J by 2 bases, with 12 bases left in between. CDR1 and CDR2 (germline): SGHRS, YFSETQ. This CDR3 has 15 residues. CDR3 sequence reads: CASSFTLPNTDTQYF. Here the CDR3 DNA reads TGCGCCAGCAGCTTCACACTCCCTAACACAGATACGCAGTATTTT.

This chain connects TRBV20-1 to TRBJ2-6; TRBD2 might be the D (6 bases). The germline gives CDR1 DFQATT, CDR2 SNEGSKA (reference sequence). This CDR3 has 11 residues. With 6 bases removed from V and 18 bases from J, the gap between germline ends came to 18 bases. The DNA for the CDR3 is TGCAGTGCCCAGGGTCTGGCGGGGCCGACTTTC. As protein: CSAQGLAGPTF.

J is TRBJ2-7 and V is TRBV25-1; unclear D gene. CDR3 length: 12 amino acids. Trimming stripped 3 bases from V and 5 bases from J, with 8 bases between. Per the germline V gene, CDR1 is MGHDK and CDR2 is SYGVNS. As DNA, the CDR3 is TGTGCCAGCAGTGAGATTGGTAACGAGCAGTACTTC. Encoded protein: CASSEIGNEQYF.

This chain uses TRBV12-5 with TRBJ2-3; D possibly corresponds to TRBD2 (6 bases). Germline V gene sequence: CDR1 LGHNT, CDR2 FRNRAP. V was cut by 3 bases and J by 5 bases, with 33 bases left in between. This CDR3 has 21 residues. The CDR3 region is CASGFRPTAAWGSGPEDTQYF. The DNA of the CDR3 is TGTGCTAGTGGTTTCCGACCAACGGCGGCCTGGGGTAGCGGTCCAGAAGATACGCAGTATTTT.

The CDR3 DNA reads as TGCGCCAGCAGCTTGGGGCTGGGCACCGGGGAGCTGTTTTTT. Its translation: CASSLGLGTGELFF. This rearrangement joins TRBV5-1 to TRBJ2-2; no reliable D call. CDR3 size: 14 residues. From germline, CDR1 is SGHRS and CDR2 YFSETQ. Between the trimmed V and J ends, which lost 0 bases and 4 bases, there was a span of 7 bases.

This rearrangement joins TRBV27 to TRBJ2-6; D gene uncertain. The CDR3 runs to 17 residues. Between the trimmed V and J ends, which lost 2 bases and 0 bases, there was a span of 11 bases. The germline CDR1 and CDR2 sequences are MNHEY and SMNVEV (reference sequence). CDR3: CASSLKTQISGANVLTF. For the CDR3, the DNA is TGTGCCAGCAGTTTAAAGACACAGATCTCTGGGGCCAACGTCCTGACTTTC.

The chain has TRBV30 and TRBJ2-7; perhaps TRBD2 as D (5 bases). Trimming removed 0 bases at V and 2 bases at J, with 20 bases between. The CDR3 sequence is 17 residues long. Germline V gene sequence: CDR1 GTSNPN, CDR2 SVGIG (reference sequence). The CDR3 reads CAWSVYPMAGVAYEQYF. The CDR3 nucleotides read TGTGCCTGGAGTGTATATCCCATGGCCGGGGTGGCCTACGAGCAGTACTTC.

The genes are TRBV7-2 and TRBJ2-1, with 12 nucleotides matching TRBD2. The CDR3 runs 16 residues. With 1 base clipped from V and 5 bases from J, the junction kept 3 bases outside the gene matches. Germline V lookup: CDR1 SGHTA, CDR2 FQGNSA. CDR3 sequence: CASSLGSSGRDNEQFF. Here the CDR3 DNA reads TGTGCCAGCAGCTTAGGTTCTAGCGGGAGGGACAATGAGCAGTTCTTC.

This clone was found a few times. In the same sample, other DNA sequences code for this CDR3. CDR3 loop: CASKITGGQLYGYTF. The CDR3 DNA sequence: TGTGCCAGCAAAATCACAGGGGGTCAACTCTATGGCTACACCTTC. The chain couples TRBV2 to TRBJ1-2, with TRBD1 matching 8 bases. CDR1 and CDR2 (germline): SNHLY, FYNNEI. The ends lost 7 bases at V and 4 bases at J; junction bases unmatched: 11. This CDR3 has 15 amino acids.

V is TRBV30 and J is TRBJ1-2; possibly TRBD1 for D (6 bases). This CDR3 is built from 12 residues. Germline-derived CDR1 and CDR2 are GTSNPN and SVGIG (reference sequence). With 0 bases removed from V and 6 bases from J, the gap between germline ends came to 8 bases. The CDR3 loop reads CAWSVGGHGYTF. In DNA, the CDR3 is TGTGCCTGGAGTGTGGGGGGGCATGGCTACACCTTC.

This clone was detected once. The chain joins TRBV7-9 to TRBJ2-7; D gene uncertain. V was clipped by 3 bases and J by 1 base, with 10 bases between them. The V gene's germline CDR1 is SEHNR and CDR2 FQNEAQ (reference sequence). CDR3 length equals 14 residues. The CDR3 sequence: CASSLITGSYEQYF. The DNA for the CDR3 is TGTGCCAGCAGCTTGATCACGGGTTCCTACGAGCAGTACTTC.

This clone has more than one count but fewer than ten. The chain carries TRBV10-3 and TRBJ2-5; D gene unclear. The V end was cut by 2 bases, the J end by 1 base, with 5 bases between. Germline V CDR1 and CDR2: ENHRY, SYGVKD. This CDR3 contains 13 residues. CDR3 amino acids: CAISEDLQETQYF. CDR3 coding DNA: TGTGCCATCAGTGAGGACCTCCAAGAGACCCAGTACTTC.

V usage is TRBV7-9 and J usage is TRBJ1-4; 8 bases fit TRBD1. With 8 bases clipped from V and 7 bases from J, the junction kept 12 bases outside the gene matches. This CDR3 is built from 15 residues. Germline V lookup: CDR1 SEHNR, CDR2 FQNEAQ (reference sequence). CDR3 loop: CASGKYRGRFEKLFF. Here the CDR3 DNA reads TGTGCCAGCGGCAAATACAGGGGGAGATTTGAAAAACTGTTTTTT.

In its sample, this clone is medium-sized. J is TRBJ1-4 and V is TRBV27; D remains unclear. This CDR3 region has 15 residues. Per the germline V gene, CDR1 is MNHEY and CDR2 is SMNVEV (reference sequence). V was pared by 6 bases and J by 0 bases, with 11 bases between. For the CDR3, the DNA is TGTGCCAGCAGCTCACTACAGCCAACTAATGAAAAACTGTTTTTT. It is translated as CASSSLQPTNEKLFF.

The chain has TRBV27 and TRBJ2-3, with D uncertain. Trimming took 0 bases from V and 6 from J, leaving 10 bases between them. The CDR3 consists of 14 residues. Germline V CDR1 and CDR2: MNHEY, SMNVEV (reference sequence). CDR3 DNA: TGTGCCAGCAGTTTATCAGCCTCAGTGGATACGCAGTATTTT. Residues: CASSLSASVDTQYF.

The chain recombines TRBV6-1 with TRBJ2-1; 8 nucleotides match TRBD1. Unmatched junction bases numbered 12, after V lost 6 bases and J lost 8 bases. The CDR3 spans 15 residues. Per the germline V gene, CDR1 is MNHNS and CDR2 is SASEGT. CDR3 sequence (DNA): TGTGCCAGCAGACGGGGACAGGAGGTGACGGATGAGCAGTTCTTC. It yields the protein CASRRGQEVTDEQFF.

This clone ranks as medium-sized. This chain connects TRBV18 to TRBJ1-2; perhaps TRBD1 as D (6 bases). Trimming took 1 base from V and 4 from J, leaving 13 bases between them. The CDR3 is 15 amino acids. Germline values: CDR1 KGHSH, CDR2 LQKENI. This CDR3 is CASSPLRQETYGYTF. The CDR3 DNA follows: TGTGCCAGCTCACCACTTAGACAGGAGACCTATGGCTACACCTTC.

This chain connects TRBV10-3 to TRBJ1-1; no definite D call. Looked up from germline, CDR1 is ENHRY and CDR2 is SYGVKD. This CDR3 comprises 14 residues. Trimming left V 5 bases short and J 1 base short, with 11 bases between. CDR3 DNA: TGTGCCATCAGTTGGACCGGGGAGAACACTGAAGCTTTCTTT. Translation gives CAISWTGENTEAFF.

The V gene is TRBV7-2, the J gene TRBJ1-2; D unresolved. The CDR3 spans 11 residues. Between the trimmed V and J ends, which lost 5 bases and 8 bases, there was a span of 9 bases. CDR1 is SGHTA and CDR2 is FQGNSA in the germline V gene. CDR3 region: CASSILRGYTF. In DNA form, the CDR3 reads TGTGCCAGCAGCATCCTTAGAGGCTACACCTTC. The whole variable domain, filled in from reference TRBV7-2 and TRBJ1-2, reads GAGVSQSPSNKVTEKGKDVELRCDPISGHTALYWYRQSLGQGLEFLIYFQGNSAPDKSGLPSDRFSAERTGGSVSTLTIQRTQQEDSAVYLCASSILRGYTFGSGTRLTVV.

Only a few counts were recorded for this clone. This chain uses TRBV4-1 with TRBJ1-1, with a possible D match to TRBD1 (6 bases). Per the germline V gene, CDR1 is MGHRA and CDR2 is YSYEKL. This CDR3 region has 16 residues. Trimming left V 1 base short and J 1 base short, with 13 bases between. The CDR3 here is CASSQGGGRANTEAFF. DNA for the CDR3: TGCGCCAGCAGCCAAGGCGGGGGCAGGGCGAACACTGAAGCTTTCTTT.

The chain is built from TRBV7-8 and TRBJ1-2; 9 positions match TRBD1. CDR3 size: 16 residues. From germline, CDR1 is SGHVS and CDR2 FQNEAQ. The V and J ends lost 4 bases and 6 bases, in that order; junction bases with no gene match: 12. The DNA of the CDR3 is TGTGCCAGCAGCTACGTACCGGGACAGGGTGGCGATGGCTACACCTTC. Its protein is CASSYVPGQGGDGYTF. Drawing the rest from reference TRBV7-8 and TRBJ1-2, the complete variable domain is GAGVSQSPRYKVAKRGQDVALRCDPISGHVSLFWYQQALGQGPEFLTYFQNEAQLDKSGLPSDRFFAERPEGSVSTLKIQRTQQEDSAVYLCASSYVPGQGGDGYTFGSGTRLTVV.

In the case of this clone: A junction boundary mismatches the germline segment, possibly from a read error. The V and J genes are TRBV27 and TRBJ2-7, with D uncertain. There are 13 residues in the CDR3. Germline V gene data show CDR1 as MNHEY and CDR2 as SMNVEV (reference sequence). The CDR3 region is CASSLLLSNEQYF. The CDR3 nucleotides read TGTGCCAGCAGTTTACTGCTCTCCAACGAGCAGTACTTC.

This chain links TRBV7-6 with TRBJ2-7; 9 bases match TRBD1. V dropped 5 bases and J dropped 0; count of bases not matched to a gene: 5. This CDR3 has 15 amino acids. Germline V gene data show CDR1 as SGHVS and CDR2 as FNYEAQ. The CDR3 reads CASSGGQGRSYEQYF. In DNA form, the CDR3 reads TGTGCCAGCAGCGGGGGACAGGGTCGCTCCTACGAGCAGTACTTC.

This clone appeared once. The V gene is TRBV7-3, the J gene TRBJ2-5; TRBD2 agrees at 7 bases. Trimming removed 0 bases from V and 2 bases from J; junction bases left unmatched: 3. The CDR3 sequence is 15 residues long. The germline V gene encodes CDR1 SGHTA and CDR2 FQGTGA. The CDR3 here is CASSLTSGGQETQYF. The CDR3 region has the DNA TGTGCCAGCAGCTTAACGTCGGGGGGACAAGAGACCCAGTACTTC.

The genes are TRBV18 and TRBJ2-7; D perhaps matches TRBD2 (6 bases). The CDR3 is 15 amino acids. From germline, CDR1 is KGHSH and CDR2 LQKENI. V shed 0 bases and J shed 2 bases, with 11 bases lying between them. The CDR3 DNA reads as TGTGCCAGCTCACCACCTGGGACTGTAGCCTACGAGCAGTACTTC. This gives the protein CASSPPGTVAYEQYF.

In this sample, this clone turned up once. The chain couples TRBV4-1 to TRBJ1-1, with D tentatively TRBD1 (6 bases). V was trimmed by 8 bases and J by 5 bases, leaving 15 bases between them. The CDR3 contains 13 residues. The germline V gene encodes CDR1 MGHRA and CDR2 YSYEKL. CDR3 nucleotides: TGCGCCAGCGGCCGGGGGGCGTCTACTGAAGCTTTCTTT. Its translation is CASGRGASTEAFF.

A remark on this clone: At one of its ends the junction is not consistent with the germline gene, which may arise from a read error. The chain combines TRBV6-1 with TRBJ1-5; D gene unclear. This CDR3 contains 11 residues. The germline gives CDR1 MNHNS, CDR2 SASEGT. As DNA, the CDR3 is TGTGCCAGCAGTGAAACTCTGGGGTCGGTTTTT. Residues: CASSETLGSVF.

The CDR3 loop reads CASSKTSGTFSGANVLTF. In DNA form, the CDR3 reads TGTGCCAGCAGTAAAACTAGCGGAACCTTCTCTGGGGCCAACGTCCTGACTTTC. This sequence joins TRBV7-2 and TRBJ2-6, with 8 bases identical to TRBD2. Germline V lookup: CDR1 SGHTA, CDR2 FQGNSA. The CDR3 extends over 18 amino acids. The V gene end was trimmed by 6 bases and the J gene end by 0 bases; junction bases not matched to a gene: 10.

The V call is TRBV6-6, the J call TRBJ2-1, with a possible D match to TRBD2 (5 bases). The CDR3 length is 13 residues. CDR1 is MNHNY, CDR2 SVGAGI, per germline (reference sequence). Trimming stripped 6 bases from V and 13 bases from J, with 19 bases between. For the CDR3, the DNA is TGTGCCAGCAGCCCCCCCTACGGGAACCGACAGTTCTTC. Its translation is CASSPPYGNRQFF.

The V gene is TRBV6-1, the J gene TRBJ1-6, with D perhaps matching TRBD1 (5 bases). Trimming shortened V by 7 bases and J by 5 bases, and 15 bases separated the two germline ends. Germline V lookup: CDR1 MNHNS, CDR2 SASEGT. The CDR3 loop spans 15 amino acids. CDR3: CASNREEGNNSPLHF. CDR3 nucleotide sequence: TGTGCCAGCAACCGAGAGGAGGGGAATAATTCACCCCTCCACTTT.

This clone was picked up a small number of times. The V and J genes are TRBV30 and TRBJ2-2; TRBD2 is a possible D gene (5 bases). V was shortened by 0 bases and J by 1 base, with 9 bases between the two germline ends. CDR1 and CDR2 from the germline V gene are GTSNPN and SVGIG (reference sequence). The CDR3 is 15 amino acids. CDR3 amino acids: CAWSVLELNTGELFF. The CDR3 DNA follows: TGTGCCTGGAGTGTACTAGAACTGAACACCGGGGAGCTGTTTTTT.

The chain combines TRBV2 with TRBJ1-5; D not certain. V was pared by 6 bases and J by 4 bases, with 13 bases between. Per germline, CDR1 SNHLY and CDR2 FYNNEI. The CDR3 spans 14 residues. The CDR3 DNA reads TGTGCCAGCAGCCCGCCACCCAAGAATCAGCCCCAGCATTTT. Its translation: CASSPPPKNQPQHF. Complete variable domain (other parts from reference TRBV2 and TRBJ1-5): EPEVTQTPSHQVTQMGQEVILRCVPISNHLYFYWYRQILGQKVEFLVSFYNNEISEKSEIFDDQFSVERPDGSNFTLKIRSTKLEDSAMYFCASSPPPKNQPQHFGDGTRLSIL.